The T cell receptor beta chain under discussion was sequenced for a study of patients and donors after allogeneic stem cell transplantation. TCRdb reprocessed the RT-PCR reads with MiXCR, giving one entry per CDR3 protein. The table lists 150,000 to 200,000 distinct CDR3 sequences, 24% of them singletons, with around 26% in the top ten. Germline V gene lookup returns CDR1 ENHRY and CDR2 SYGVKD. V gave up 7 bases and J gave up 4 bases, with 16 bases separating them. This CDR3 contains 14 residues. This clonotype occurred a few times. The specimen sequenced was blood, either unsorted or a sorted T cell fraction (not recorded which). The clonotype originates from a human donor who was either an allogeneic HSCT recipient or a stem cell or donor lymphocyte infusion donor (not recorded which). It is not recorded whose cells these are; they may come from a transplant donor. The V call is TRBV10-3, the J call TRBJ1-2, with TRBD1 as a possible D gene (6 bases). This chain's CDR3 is CAINRGALTYGYTF. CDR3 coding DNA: TGTGCCATCAACCGGGGGGCCCTTACCTATGGCTACACCTTC.